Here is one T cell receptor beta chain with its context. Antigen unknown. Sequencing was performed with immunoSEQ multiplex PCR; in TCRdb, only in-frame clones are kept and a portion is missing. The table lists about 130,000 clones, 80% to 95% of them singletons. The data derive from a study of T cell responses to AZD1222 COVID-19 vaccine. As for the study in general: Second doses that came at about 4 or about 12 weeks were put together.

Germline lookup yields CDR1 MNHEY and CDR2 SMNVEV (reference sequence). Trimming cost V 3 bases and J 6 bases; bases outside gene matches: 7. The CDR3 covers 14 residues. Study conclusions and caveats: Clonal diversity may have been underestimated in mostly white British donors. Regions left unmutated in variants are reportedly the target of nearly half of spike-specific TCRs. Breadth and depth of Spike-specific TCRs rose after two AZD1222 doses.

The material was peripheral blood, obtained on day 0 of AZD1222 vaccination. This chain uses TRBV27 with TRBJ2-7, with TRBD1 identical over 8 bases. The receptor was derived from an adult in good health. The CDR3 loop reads CASSFDRGSGEQYF. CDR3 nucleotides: TGTGCCAGCAGTTTCGACAGGGGAAGTGGCGAGCAGTACTTC.